One sample yielded the 27 T cell receptor beta chains listed below, sequenced in a study of T-cell memory formation after mild COVID-19. TCRdb fed the 5' RACE reads into MiXCR, producing one record per CDR3 protein. Of roughly 510,000 distinct CDR3 sequences in the sample, roughly 17% were seen once. The specimen was PBMCs or a T cell subset sorted from them (not recorded which). These receptors came from an adult woman who had mild COVID-19 (a few samples of this study predate the infection). Cell type and time point are not known.

V and J are TRBV5-1 and TRBJ1-4, with D maybe TRBD1 (5 bases). The V gene lost 8 bases and the J gene lost 5 bases, with 19 bases spanning the gap. CDR3 length: 15 residues. In germline, CDR1 is SGHRS, CDR2 YFSETQ. In DNA form, the CDR3 reads TGCGCCAGTACAGCGGGGGAAGGCCTCAATGAAAAACTGTTTTTT. It translates to CASTAGEGLNEKLFF.

This chain joins TRBV20-1 and TRBJ2-7; TRBD2 aligns across 11 bases. CDR3 length: 16 amino acids. Germline lookup yields CDR1 DFQATT and CDR2 SNEGSKA (reference sequence). J gave up 4 bases and V 1 base, and 9 bases lay outside the gene matches. The CDR3 DNA is TGCAGTGCTAGAGCTGCGACTAGCGGGGCCAATTACGAGCAGTACTTC. This encodes CSARAATSGANYEQYF.

This clonotype came up a few times. V is TRBV9 and J is TRBJ1-1, with 7 bases that match TRBD1. Germline-derived CDR1 and CDR2 are SGDLS and YYNGEE. CDR3 length equals 15 residues. V trimming: 4 bases; J trimming: 1 base; junction bases outside the gene matches: 7. CDR3 sequence: CASSPGGRSNTEAFF. The CDR3 nucleotides are TGTGCCAGCAGCCCAGGGGGAAGGTCGAACACTGAAGCTTTCTTT.

This clonotype was seen only a few times. The chain is built from TRBV10-3 and TRBJ2-6; no clear D. CDR3 length: 18 amino acids. CDR1 ENHRY and CDR2 SYGVKD come from the germline V gene. The V gene lost 4 bases and the J gene lost 0 bases, with 16 bases spanning the gap. The CDR3: CAISGDWGTPSGANVLTF. CDR3 nucleotides: TGTGCCATCAGTGGCGATTGGGGTACTCCCTCTGGGGCCAACGTCCTGACTTTC.

This clonotype was counted between two and nine times. The chain uses TRBV7-9 and TRBJ2-3; no definite D call. The CDR3 has 15 amino acids. Trimming pared 1 base from V and 2 bases from J, leaving 10 bases between. In germline, CDR1 is SEHNR, CDR2 FQNEAQ (reference sequence). The CDR3, as DNA: TGTGCCAGCAGCTTAGGCGGCAGGCACACAGATACGCAGTATTTT. Translated: CASSLGGRHTDTQYF. Combining the CDR3 with reference TRBV7-9 and TRBJ2-3 gives the whole variable domain DTGVSQNPRHKITKRGQNVTFRCDPISEHNRLYWYRQTLGQGPEFLTYFQNEAQLEKSRLLSDRFSAERPKGSFSTLEIQRTEQGDSAMYLCASSLGGRHTDTQYFGPGTRLTVL.

In the case of this clonotype: A far larger clone differs by one base, so this is likely a read error. The chain joins TRBV14 to TRBJ2-3, with no clear D. Trimming pared 3 bases from V and 4 bases from J, leaving 5 bases between. The CDR3 spans 12 residues. The V gene's germline CDR1 is SGHDN and CDR2 FVKESK. In DNA form, the CDR3 reads TGTGCCAGCAGCCAGAGTTCAGATACGCAGTATTTT. Protein: CASSQSSDTQYF.

This clonotype showed up just a few times. The chain has TRBV6-5 and TRBJ1-1, with 7 bases lining up with TRBD1. Germline V gene sequence: CDR1 MNHEY, CDR2 SVGAGI. This CDR3 spans 12 amino acids. The trim removed 2 bases at V and 8 bases at J, leaving 2 bases unmatched. The CDR3 region is CASSYTTGEAFF. CDR3 in DNA: TGTGCCAGCAGTTACACGACAGGGGAAGCTTTCTTT.

V usage is TRBV4-3 and J usage is TRBJ2-3, with TRBD2 matching 10 bases. This CDR3 comprises 18 residues. Germline CDR1 LGHNA, CDR2 YSLEER. V was clipped by 1 base and J by 3 bases; unmatched bases: 10. CDR3 DNA sequence: TGCGCCAGCAGCCAAGCATCGGGCCCTAGCGGGAGAACAGATACGCAGTATTTT. The encoded protein is CASSQASGPSGRTDTQYF.

The chain links TRBV19 to TRBJ1-1, with 7 bases aligning to TRBD1. CDR1 is LNHDA, CDR2 SQIVND, per germline (reference sequence). V gave up 4 bases and J gave up 1 base; unmatched junction bases: 6. This CDR3 contains 15 residues. The CDR3 loop reads CASSTIGTANTEAFF. The CDR3 region has the DNA TGTGCCAGTAGTACTATCGGGACAGCGAACACTGAAGCTTTCTTT. Drawing the rest from reference TRBV19 and TRBJ1-1, the complete variable domain is DGGITQSPKYLFRKEGQNVTLSCEQNLNHDAMYWYRQDPGQGLRLIYYSQIVNDFQKGDIAEGYSVSREKKESFPLTVTSAQKNPTAFYLCASSTIGTANTEAFFGQGTRLTVV.

The chain joins TRBV29-1 to TRBJ1-2; D unclear. Germline V gene lookup returns CDR1 SQVTM and CDR2 ANQGSEA. The V end was cut by 1 base, the J end by 6 bases, with 12 bases between. The CDR3 loop spans 13 amino acids. CDR3 region: CSVEADGADGYTF. In nucleotides, the CDR3 is TGCAGCGTTGAAGCGGATGGAGCGGATGGCTACACCTTC.

This clonotype has just a few counts. The V call is TRBV19, the J call TRBJ1-2, with 11 bases identical to TRBD1. Looked up from germline, CDR1 is LNHDA and CDR2 is SQIVND (reference sequence). V trimming: 6 bases; J trimming: 0 bases; junction bases outside the gene matches: 6. The CDR3 spans 16 residues. This chain's CDR3 is CASRGQGVGSNYGYTF. The CDR3 DNA is TGTGCCAGTAGGGGACAGGGGGTTGGGTCTAACTATGGCTACACCTTC.

This clonotype was detected a few times. V and J are TRBV7-2 and TRBJ2-1, with D possibly matching TRBD1 (6 bases). Trimming took off 0 bases at V and 7 bases at J, with 13 bases between the two ends. The germline gives CDR1 SGHTA, CDR2 FQGNSA. This CDR3 spans 15 amino acids. This CDR3 is CASSLAVNRVNEQFF. CDR3 DNA sequence: TGTGCCAGCAGCTTAGCGGTAAACAGGGTTAATGAGCAGTTCTTC.

CDR3 in amino acids: CASTPGAEAYNEQFF. CDR3 DNA: TGTGCCAGCACACCAGGGGCGGAGGCCTACAATGAGCAGTTCTTC. The rearrangement links TRBV12-3 or TRBV12-4 to TRBJ2-1; maybe TRBD1 (6 bases). The CDR3 is 15 amino acids. Trimming left V 7 bases short and J 2 bases short, with 15 bases between.

The J gene is TRBJ2-1, the V gene TRBV5-1; D might be TRBD2 (5 bases). The length of the CDR3 is 14 residues. The V and J ends lost 7 bases and 3 bases respectively, with 14 bases between them. The germline CDR1 and CDR2 sequences are SGHRS and YFSETQ. The CDR3 sequence is CASQTTGIYNEQFF. CDR3 sequence (DNA): TGCGCCAGCCAAACAACGGGGATCTACAATGAGCAGTTCTTC.

V and J are TRBV15 and TRBJ1-1; D is unclear. From germline, CDR1 is LNHNV and CDR2 YYDKDF (reference sequence). CDR3 length equals 13 residues. V lost 4 bases and J lost 1, with 7 bases in between. CDR3 protein: CATSKGRNTEAFF. The CDR3 DNA sequence: TGTGCCACCAGCAAAGGCAGGAACACTGAAGCTTTCTTT.

This clonotype was counted a few times. The gene calls are TRBV4-2 and TRBJ1-2, with D unresolved. Germline V gene sequence: CDR1 LGHNA, CDR2 YNFKEQ. V gave up 5 bases and J gave up 3 bases, with 10 bases separating them. The CDR3 totals 13 residues. The CDR3 bases are TGTGCCAGCAGCGATAGATCGTACTATGGCTACACCTTC. Translating gives CASSDRSYYGYTF.

This clonotype came up a few times. V usage is TRBV3-1 and J usage is TRBJ1-1, with TRBD1 as a possible D gene (6 bases). V dropped 1 base and J dropped 2 bases, with 14 bases sitting between them. The CDR3 has 16 amino acids. CDR1 and CDR2 (germline): LGHDT, YNNKEL (reference sequence). The CDR3 is CASSQVGQRKNTEAFF. For the CDR3, the DNA is TGTGCCAGCAGCCAAGTCGGACAGAGAAAAAACACTGAAGCTTTCTTT.

This clonotype has a single count. This clone may be a read error of a much larger clone one base away. The rearrangement joins TRBV11-3 to TRBJ2-1; 13 bases align to TRBD2. This CDR3 is 17 amino acids long. In germline, CDR1 is SGHNT, CDR2 YENEEA. V dropped 5 bases and J dropped 6; count of bases not matched to a gene: 10. DNA for the CDR3: TGTGCCAGCAGCCTCGGACTAGCGGGAGTGGACTTCAATGAGCAGTTCTTC. Protein product: CASSLGLAGVDFNEQFF.

The CDR3 is CASVGFRYTEAFF. Here the CDR3 DNA reads TGTGCCAGCGTGGGTTTTAGGTACACTGAAGCTTTCTTT. The chain has TRBV27 and TRBJ1-1, with D unclear. CDR1 and CDR2 (germline): MNHEY, SMNVEV (reference sequence). The V gene lost 8 bases and the J gene lost 3 bases, with 13 bases spanning the gap. CDR3 length equals 13 residues.

This clonotype was recorded a few times. The chain couples TRBV20-1 to TRBJ2-1; D perhaps matches TRBD2 (6 bases). V lost 0 bases and J 9 bases, leaving 15 bases between the germline ends. The CDR3 covers 14 residues. Germline CDR1 reads DFQATT; CDR2 reads SNEGSKA (reference sequence). The CDR3 nucleotides read TGCAGTGCTAGAGATTTTCGGGAGTCGGTTGAGCAGTTCTTC. Its translation is CSARDFRESVEQFF.

This clonotype was seen a few times. The J gene is TRBJ1-5, the V gene TRBV4-1; TRBD1 is a possible D gene (5 bases). The CDR3 totals 16 residues. V was cut by 0 bases and J by 1 base, with 10 bases left in between. Germline CDR1 MGHRA, CDR2 YSYEKL. CDR3 sequence reads: CASSQDPGESNQPQHF. CDR3 nucleotides: TGCGCCAGCAGCCAAGATCCGGGGGAGAGCAATCAGCCCCAGCATTTT.

This clonotype was counted at least ten times. This chain links TRBV5-1 with TRBJ2-1; no reliable D call. The CDR3 is made up of 14 amino acids. V was clipped by 6 bases and J by 5 bases, with 15 bases between them. CDR1 is SGHRS and CDR2 is YFSETQ in the germline V gene. The CDR3 loop reads CASTKEWNNNEQFF. In DNA form, the CDR3 reads TGCGCCAGCACCAAGGAGTGGAACAACAATGAGCAGTTCTTC.

This clonotype was seen a handful of times. The V call is TRBV5-1, the J call TRBJ2-5; TRBD2 matches 12 bases. There are 18 residues in the CDR3. J was trimmed by 4 bases and V by 5 bases; bases with no gene match: 15. The V gene's germline CDR1 is SGHRS and CDR2 YFSETQ. The CDR3 region has the DNA TGCGCCAGCAGGCCCCTGGGACTAGCGGGCCGGGCTTTAGAGACCCAGTACTTC. Translation: CASRPLGLAGRALETQYF.

The chain links TRBV29-1 to TRBJ1-1; TRBD1 aligns across 7 bases. Per germline, CDR1 SQVTM and CDR2 ANQGSEA. The CDR3 contains 14 residues. Trimming took 6 bases from V and 3 from J; bases not matched to a gene: 10. For the CDR3, the DNA is TGCAGCGTGACTGAGGACAGGTTAGACACTGAAGCTTTCTTT. This translates into CSVTEDRLDTEAFF.

The chain carries TRBV9 and TRBJ2-7, with 8 nucleotides matching TRBD2. Germline CDR1 and CDR2: SGDLS and YYNGEE. The CDR3 is 13 amino acids. Trimming at V came to 4 bases and at J to 6 bases, leaving 6 bases not matched to a gene. The CDR3 nucleotides are TGTGCCAGCAGCTTGGGACTAGGAGGCGAGCAGTACTTC. Translating it yields CASSLGLGGEQYF.

This clonotype has a handful of counts. The J gene is TRBJ2-5, the V gene TRBV5-1; D possibly corresponds to TRBD1 (6 bases). Trimming took 4 bases from V and 5 from J, leaving 12 bases between them. The V gene's germline CDR1 is SGHRS and CDR2 YFSETQ. CDR3 length: 13 amino acids. The CDR3 DNA reads as TGCGCCAGCAGCCCTGGACAGATGGAGACCCAGTACTTC. Its protein product is CASSPGQMETQYF. The entire variable domain, with the rest obtained from reference TRBV5-1 and TRBJ2-5, is as follows: KAGVTQTPRYLIKTRGQQVTLSCSPISGHRSVSWYQQTPGQGLQFLFEYFSETQRNKGNFPGRFSGRQFSNSRSEMNVSTLELGDSALYLCASSPGQMETQYFGPGTRLLVL.

At least ten counts were recorded for this clonotype. The V call is TRBV4-2, the J call TRBJ2-3; weak D call: TRBD1 (6 bases). Germline CDR1 and CDR2: LGHNA and YNFKEQ. CDR3 size: 18 residues. Trimming pared 1 base from V and 0 bases from J, leaving 17 bases between. This CDR3 reads CASSQAGRSDSSTDTQYF. DNA for the CDR3: TGTGCCAGCAGCCAAGCGGGGCGGTCGGACAGTAGCACAGATACGCAGTATTTT.